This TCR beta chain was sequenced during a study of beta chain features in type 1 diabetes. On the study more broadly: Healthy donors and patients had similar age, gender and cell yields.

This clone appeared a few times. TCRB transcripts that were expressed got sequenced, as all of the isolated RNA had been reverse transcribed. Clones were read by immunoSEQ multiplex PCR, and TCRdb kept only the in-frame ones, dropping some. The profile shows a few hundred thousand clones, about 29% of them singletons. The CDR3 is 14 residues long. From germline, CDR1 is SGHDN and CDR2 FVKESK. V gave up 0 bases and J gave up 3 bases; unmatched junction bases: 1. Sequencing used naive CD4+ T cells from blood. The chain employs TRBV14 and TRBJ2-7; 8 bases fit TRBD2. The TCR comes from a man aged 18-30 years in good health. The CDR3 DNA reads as TGTGCCAGCAGCCAAGAACTAGCGGACTACGAGCAGTACTTC. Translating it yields CASSQELADYEQYF.